This T cell receptor (beta chain) was captured by sequencing in a study of control samples from healthy donors and cancer patients. Profiling relied on immunoSEQ multiplex PCR, and the TCRdb table lists in-frame clones only, not all of them. The data contain 95,000 to 100,000 clones, 82% of them seen just once; the ten biggest clones take up approximately 2%. The receptor's source is a man aged 60 to 69 in good health. Specimen: blood.

The CDR3 DNA reads TGTGCCAGCAGCTTTGGACCAGGGGGCGAAAATTCACCCCTCCACTTT. It is translated as CASSFGPGGENSPLHF. V is TRBV5-4 and J is TRBJ1-6; the match to TRBD1 covers 8 bases. The germline CDR1 and CDR2 sequences are SGHNT and YYREEE (reference sequence). J gave up 7 bases and V 2 bases, and 8 bases lay outside the gene matches. The CDR3 totals 16 residues.